Listed here are 19 T cell receptor beta chains from one sample, sequenced in a study of PD-1 blockade in classical Hodgkin lymphoma. Time point here: newly diagnosed, previously untreated cHL patient sample. Investigators obtained CD8+ T cells from thawed PBMCs by magnetic negative selection. The repertoire was sequenced with immunoSEQ multiplex PCR; TCRdb's copy has only in-frame clones and lacks some. The sample comprises around 10,000 clones, under 90% of which are singletons, and under 15% rests with the top ten. Sequenced: CD8+ T cells from blood. These receptors all stem from a human donor with classical Hodgkin lymphoma.

The rearrangement links TRBV19 to TRBJ2-7; D is undetermined. V lost 3 bases and J 5 bases, leaving 11 bases between the germline ends. Germline-derived CDR1 and CDR2 are LNHDA and SQIVND (reference sequence). The CDR3 sequence is 13 residues long. The CDR3 here is CASSMVPGNEQYF. The CDR3 DNA sequence: TGTGCCAGTAGTATGGTACCTGGAAACGAGCAGTACTTC.

The chain has TRBV7-9 and TRBJ1-5; the match to TRBD1 covers 7 bases. Germline V lookup: CDR1 SEHNR, CDR2 FQNEAQ (reference sequence). V was clipped by 5 bases and J by 4 bases; unmatched bases: 8. The CDR3 runs 15 residues. The CDR3: CASSLGPGGNQPQHF. The CDR3 DNA sequence: TGTGCCAGCAGCCTGGGACCAGGGGGAAATCAGCCCCAGCATTTT.

V usage is TRBV5-1 and J usage is TRBJ2-2; D possibly corresponds to TRBD1 (5 bases). The CDR3 runs to 15 residues. Trimming left V 4 bases short and J 0 bases short, with 10 bases between. CDR1 and CDR2 from the germline V gene are SGHRS and YFSETQ. The CDR3 sequence: CASSHDRTNTGELFF. DNA for the CDR3: TGCGCCAGCAGCCATGACAGAACGAACACCGGGGAGCTGTTTTTT.

J is TRBJ2-3 and V is TRBV6-4; 10 bases fit TRBD2. Per the germline V gene, CDR1 is MRHNA and CDR2 is SNTAGT. V was pared by 6 bases and J by 0 bases, with 6 bases of the junction left unmatched. CDR3 size: 16 residues. The CDR3 sequence is CASSPIAGGSTDTQYF. The CDR3 DNA reads as TGTGCCAGCAGCCCCATAGCGGGGGGCAGCACAGATACGCAGTATTTT.

The chain links TRBV4-1 to TRBJ2-1, with 9 bases aligning to TRBD2. The CDR3 is made up of 15 amino acids. Germline CDR1 MGHRA, CDR2 YSYEKL. Trimming cost V 4 bases and J 4 bases; bases outside gene matches: 5. The CDR3 DNA follows: TGCGCCAGCAGCCTCCCGACTAGCGGATACAATGAGCAGTTCTTC. Its protein product is CASSLPTSGYNEQFF.

The chain is built from TRBV9 and TRBJ2-7; D gene ambiguous. Trimming pared 0 bases from V and 1 base from J, leaving 8 bases between. This CDR3 has 14 amino acids. The germline gives CDR1 SGDLS, CDR2 YYNGEE. The CDR3 is CASSVGERSYEQYF. The CDR3 DNA is TGTGCCAGCAGCGTAGGCGAACGGTCCTACGAGCAGTACTTC.

The chain combines TRBV18 with TRBJ2-5; TRBD1 matches 8 bases. The V and J ends lost 3 bases and 6 bases, in that order; junction bases with no gene match: 6. This CDR3 has 14 residues. CDR1 KGHSH and CDR2 LQKENI come from the germline V gene. CDR3 in amino acids: CASSPTGERKTQYF. The CDR3 region has the DNA TGTGCCAGCTCACCGACAGGGGAACGCAAGACCCAGTACTTC.

The chain has TRBV5-4 and TRBJ2-7; TRBD1 agrees at 7 bases. The length of the CDR3 is 16 residues. CDR1 SGHNT and CDR2 YYREEE come from the germline V gene (reference sequence). With 0 bases clipped from V and 0 bases from J, the junction kept 6 bases outside the gene matches. In DNA form, the CDR3 reads TGTGCCAGCAGCTTGGAGCCCCGGGACAGCTCCTACGAGCAGTACTTC. The encoded protein is CASSLEPRDSSYEQYF.

In its sample, this clone was seen once. V and J are TRBV6-6 and TRBJ1-1; the D gene is possibly TRBD1 (6 bases). The germline gives CDR1 MNHNY, CDR2 SVGAGI (reference sequence). Trimming took 7 bases from V and 5 from J, leaving 14 bases between them. This CDR3 region has 13 residues. The CDR3 here is CASKTLGTTEAFF. As DNA, the CDR3 is TGTGCCAGCAAAACTCTGGGGACAACTGAAGCTTTCTTT.

The CDR3 sequence: CASSESIRWNTEAFF. CDR3 nucleotides: TGTGCCAGCAGTGAATCGATCCGATGGAACACTGAAGCTTTCTTT. The V gene is TRBV6-1, the J gene TRBJ1-1; the D is unclear. Trimming pared 2 bases from V and 1 base from J, leaving 11 bases between. There are 15 residues in the CDR3. Germline CDR1 is MNHNS and CDR2 is SASEGT.

V is TRBV7-9 and J is TRBJ2-7; TRBD1 matches at 7 bases. With V trimmed by 4 bases and J by 0 bases, 9 bases remained unmatched. CDR3 length: 16 amino acids. Germline CDR1 SEHNR, CDR2 FQNEAQ (reference sequence). CDR3 in DNA: TGTGCCAGCAGCTCCCGGGTAGGACAGGACTCCTACGAGCAGTACTTC. Translated: CASSSRVGQDSYEQYF.

V gene TRBV4-1 combines with J gene TRBJ1-2, with 8 nucleotides matching TRBD1. This CDR3 has 15 amino acids. Per the germline V gene, CDR1 is MGHRA and CDR2 is YSYEKL. V gave up 0 bases and J gave up 7 bases; unmatched junction bases: 7. The CDR3 DNA follows: TGCGCCAGCAGCCAAGATGGCAGGGGGCAGTTTGGCTACACCTTC. Residues: CASSQDGRGQFGYTF.

This rearrangement joins TRBV10-3 to TRBJ1-5; maybe TRBD1 (6 bases). Germline V gives CDR1 ENHRY, CDR2 SYGVKD. This CDR3 is 13 amino acids long. Trimming cost V 6 bases and J 1 base, with 7 bases left between them. The CDR3: CAIRGASNQPQHF. The DNA for the CDR3 is TGTGCCATCAGGGGGGCCAGCAATCAGCCCCAGCATTTT.

J is TRBJ1-2 and V is TRBV7-9; maybe TRBD1 (6 bases). V was pared by 2 bases and J by 5 bases, with 18 bases between. CDR1 is SEHNR and CDR2 is FQNEAQ in the germline V gene (reference sequence). There are 16 residues in the CDR3. The CDR3 coding sequence is TGTGCCAGCAGCTTATCTTTCCCGGACAGAAAGTATGGCTACACCTTC. Protein product: CASSLSFPDRKYGYTF.

This clone occurred a few times. This chain connects TRBV7-9 to TRBJ1-1; D remains ambiguous. The CDR3 spans 15 residues. Trimming stripped 6 bases from V and 0 bases from J, with 14 bases between. Germline loops: CDR1 SEHNR, CDR2 FQNEAQ (reference sequence). The DNA of the CDR3 is TGTGCCAGCAGGGGGTGGGAGGGTCTGAACACTGAAGCTTTCTTT. As protein: CASRGWEGLNTEAFF.

The chain combines TRBV29-1 with TRBJ1-2; 7 bases agree with TRBD1. CDR1 and CDR2 (germline): SQVTM, ANQGSEA. The V gene end was trimmed by 7 bases and the J gene end by 4 bases; junction bases not matched to a gene: 9. This CDR3 is built from 13 residues. CDR3 DNA: TGCAGCGGTACAGGGGATTACGGCTATGGCTACACCTTC. It yields the protein CSGTGDYGYGYTF.

The CDR3 loop reads CASSSDPQGGDSQAFF. The CDR3 bases are TGTGCCAGCAGCTCAGATCCCCAGGGAGGAGACTCACAAGCTTTCTTT. The rearrangement uses TRBV27 and TRBJ1-1; tentative D call: TRBD1 (5 bases). The V end was cut by 6 bases, the J end by 9 bases, with 26 bases between. This CDR3 region has 16 residues. The germline V gene encodes CDR1 MNHEY and CDR2 SMNVEV (reference sequence).

The chain employs TRBV4-1 and TRBJ2-1; D unresolved. V was trimmed by 0 bases and J by 4 bases, leaving 16 bases between them. CDR1 MGHRA and CDR2 YSYEKL come from the germline V gene. This CDR3 region has 17 residues. This chain's CDR3 is CASSQEDPSRLYNEQFF. DNA for the CDR3: TGCGCCAGCAGCCAAGAAGATCCTTCCCGTTTGTACAATGAGCAGTTCTTC.

J is TRBJ2-2 and V is TRBV5-1; 8 positions agree with TRBD1. The ends lost 4 bases at V and 6 bases at J; junction bases unmatched: 11. The V gene's germline CDR1 is SGHRS and CDR2 YFSETQ. The CDR3 runs 16 residues. CDR3 sequence reads: CASSKDRVFRAGELFF. DNA for the CDR3: TGCGCCAGCAGCAAGGACAGGGTATTTCGTGCCGGGGAGCTGTTTTTT.